Shown below are 6 T cell receptor beta chains from a single sample sequenced in a study of read filtering for tumor transcriptome and immune sequencing. This library used around 0.4 ug RNA and molecular barcoded adaptors spanning alpha/delta and beta/gamma chains. TCRdb itself ran the reads through MiXCR, one entry per CDR3 protein. Among 14,000 to 15,000 distinct CDR3 sequences listed, roughly 20% were seen once. Sequenced sample: a population of CD138-negative cells sorted from bone marrow. These TCRs come from a donor over 35 with multiple myeloma.

The rearrangement uses TRBV29-1 and TRBJ1-2; D is unclear. V gave up 5 bases and J gave up 4 bases, with 5 bases separating them. This CDR3 spans 10 amino acids. Germline CDR1 is SQVTM and CDR2 is ANQGSEA. CDR3 nucleotide sequence: TGCAGCGTTCCAGGCTATGGCTACACCTTC. Translating it yields CSVPGYGYTF.

The CDR3 loop reads CAWSDGRAYTQYF. DNA for the CDR3: TGTGCCTGGAGTGATGGGAGGGCCTATACGCAGTATTTT. The chain joins TRBV30 to TRBJ2-3; 7 bases map to TRBD2. CDR1 is GTSNPN, CDR2 SVGIG, per germline (reference sequence). This CDR3 has 13 residues. After removal of 1 base from V and 7 bases from J, the junction contained 5 bases not matched to a gene. The whole variable domain, filled in from reference TRBV30 and TRBJ2-3, reads SQTIHQWPATLVQPVGSPLSLECTVEGTSNPNLYWYRQAAGRGLQLLFYSVGIGQISSEVPQNLSASRPQDRQFILSSKKLLLSDSGFYLCAWSDGRAYTQYFGPGTRLTVL.

The gene calls are TRBV7-9 and TRBJ1-2; no firm D call. This CDR3 has 12 residues. Germline-derived CDR1 and CDR2 are SEHNR and FQNEAQ (reference sequence). The V gene lost 4 bases and the J gene lost 8 bases, with 11 bases spanning the gap. CDR3 DNA sequence: TGTGCCAGCAGCTCCCGTTCGATCGGCTACACCTTC. Protein product: CASSSRSIGYTF.

In this sample, this clonotype turned up many times. A read error may explain this, as a much larger clone is one base away. This sequence joins TRBV20-1 and TRBJ2-1; unclear D gene. The CDR3 is 12 residues long. CDR1 is DFQATT, CDR2 SNEGSKA, per germline (reference sequence). Written as DNA, the CDR3 is TGCAGTGCTAGCCGCTCAATAGATGAGCAGTCCTTC. Translation: CSASRSIDEQSF.

The V call is TRBV29-1, the J call TRBJ1-2, with D maybe TRBD1 (5 bases). The CDR3 is 13 residues long. Trimming shortened V by 5 bases and J by 10 bases, and 20 bases separated the two germline ends. CDR1 and CDR2 from the germline V gene are SQVTM and ANQGSEA. The CDR3 nucleotides read TGCAGCGTTAACTTAAGGGGACCCGAGGACTACACCTTC. It is translated as CSVNLRGPEDYTF.

This clonotype was observed a few times. A single base separates this from a much larger clone, so it may be a read error. The chain recombines TRBV4-2 with TRBJ2-1; 10 bases are a match to TRBD1. Germline CDR1 and CDR2: LGHNA and YNFKEQ. CDR3 length: 11 amino acids. The ends lost 4 bases at V and 15 bases at J; junction bases unmatched: 3. The CDR3 is CASSPGTGVFF. In DNA form, the CDR3 reads TGTGCCAGCAGCCCCGGGACAGGGGTGTTCTTC.